These T cell receptor beta chains were read from a single sample in a study of cytomegalovirus exposure and HLA in healthy donors. The data were produced by immunoSEQ multiplex PCR, yet TCRdb's version contains in-frame clones alone and is incomplete. In the table there are around 110,000 clones, 8% to 10% of which are singletons. The source material was PBMCs. Every receptor here comes from a man aged 30 to 45 in good health and CMV-seronegative. The CDR3 runs from the conserved cysteine through the conserved F or W. D genes are given only for firm matches. Size is omitted from some rows. Given values are once, few, many or a class for expanded clones.

V: TRBV6-6
D: TRBD1
J: TRBJ1-1
length: 13
size: NA
DNA: TGTGCCACCTGGGGACAGTTGAACACTGAAGCTTTCTTT
CDR3: CATWGQLNTEAFF

V: TRBV6-1
D: NA
J: TRBJ2-5
length: 11
size: few
DNA: TGTGCGCACAGGGTCAAAGAGACCCAGTACTTC
CDR3: CAHRVKETQYF

V: TRBV30
D: NA
J: TRBJ2-7
length: 12
size: NA
DNA: TGTGCCTGGAGTACAGGACCTTACGAGCAGTACTTC
CDR3: CAWSTGPYEQYF

V: TRBV10-3
D: TRBD2
J: TRBJ2-1
length: 15
size: NA
DNA: TGTGCCACTTGGGAAGCGGGGGATAGCTACAATGAGCAGTTCTTC
CDR3: CATWEAGDSYNEQFF

V: TRBV5-1
D: NA
J: TRBJ2-5
length: 13
size: few
DNA: TGCGCCAGCAGTCTGGTAGTTCAAGAGACCCAGTACTTC
CDR3: CASSLVVQETQYF

V: TRBV6-1
D: TRBD1
J: TRBJ2-7
length: 12
size: few
DNA: TGTGCCAGCCGACAGGGACCGTACGAGCAGTACTTC
CDR3: CASRQGPYEQYF

V: TRBV28
D: NA
J: TRBJ2-1
length: 15
size: NA
DNA: TGTGCCCTAACGCCGGGCGGGGCTACCTACAATGAGCAGTTCTTC
CDR3: CALTPGGATYNEQFF

V: TRBV29-1
D: TRBD1
J: TRBJ2-2
length: 14
size: NA
DNA: TGCAGCGTACCGGGACAGGGGGACACCGGGGAGCTGTTTTTT
CDR3: CSVPGQGDTGELFF

V: TRBV5-1
D: NA
J: TRBJ2-3
length: 14
size: NA
DNA: TGCGCCAGCAGCTTGGAGGACATAGCAGATACGCAGTATTTT
CDR3: CASSLEDIADTQYF

V: TRBV28
D: TRBD1
J: TRBJ1-3
length: 16
size: NA
DNA: TGTGCCAGCAGTTTGTCAGGGGGGAAGGCTGGAAACACCATATATTTT
CDR3: CASSLSGGKAGNTIYF

V: TRBV18
D: TRBD2
J: TRBJ2-7
length: 16
size: NA
DNA: TGTGCCAGCTCACCCTTAGTAGCGGGAGGGCCCAACGAGCAGTACTTC
CDR3: CASSPLVAGGPNEQYF

V: TRBV27
D: NA
J: TRBJ2-2
length: 14
size: NA
DNA: TGTGCCAGCAGTCGGACTCAGACCACCGGGGAGCTGTTTTTT
CDR3: CASSRTQTTGELFF

V: TRBV9
D: NA
J: TRBJ2-3
length: 15
size: few
DNA: TGTGCCAGCACTCCCCACGGGGAGGCCACAGATACGCAGTATTTT
CDR3: CASTPHGEATDTQYF

V: TRBV27
D: NA
J: TRBJ1-2
length: 13
size: few
DNA: TGTGCCAGCAGTTTACGGGTTAACTATGGCTACACCTTC
CDR3: CASSLRVNYGYTF

V: TRBV27
D: TRBD2
J: TRBJ2-2
length: 15
size: NA
DNA: TGTGCCAGCGGCAAACTAGCGGAGAACACCGGGGAGCTGTTTTTT
CDR3: CASGKLAENTGELFF

V: TRBV28
D: TRBD1
J: TRBJ1-1
length: 13
size: few
DNA: TGTGCCAGCACCAATTCAGGGGGCACTGAAGCTTTCTTT
CDR3: CASTNSGGTEAFF

V: TRBV30
D: TRBD1
J: TRBJ1-6
length: 16
size: many
DNA: TGTGCCTGGAGTGTAGTCGGACAGGGGCTGTTCCCACCCCTCCACTTT
CDR3: CAWSVVGQGLFPPLHF

V: TRBV7-2
D: NA
J: TRBJ2-7
length: 14
size: few
DNA: TGTGCCAGCAGCTTAGACCCCATAGACTACGAGCAGTACTTC
CDR3: CASSLDPIDYEQYF

V: TRBV28
D: NA
J: TRBJ1-1
length: 14
size: NA
DNA: TGTGCCAGCAGTCTCACCCAGGGTATGACTGAAGCTTTCTTT
CDR3: CASSLTQGMTEAFF

V: TRBV6-5
D: NA
J: TRBJ2-7
length: 13
size: NA
DNA: TGTGCCAGCAGACCGACCCGGAGGGGCGAGCAGTACTTC
CDR3: CASRPTRRGEQYF

V: TRBV7-9
D: TRBD2
J: TRBJ2-5
length: 16
size: NA
DNA: TGTGCCAGCAGACAATTTTTAGCGGGGGGGCAAGAGACCCAGTACTTC
CDR3: CASRQFLAGGQETQYF